One and the same sample provided the 19 T cell receptor beta chains below, sequenced in a study of neurological immune-mediated disorders. TCRdb fed the 5' RACE reads into MiXCR, producing one record per CDR3 protein. The sample lists under 45,000 distinct CDR3 sequences; 12% were seen once. The sample was PBMCs. Receptors originate from a female donor in good health.

In its sample, this clonotype was seen once. The CDR3 DNA is TGTGCCAGCGTAGCTGGCGGGGTCGAGCAGTACTTC. This sequence encodes CASVAGGVEQYF. The chain employs TRBV6-6 and TRBJ2-7, with D perhaps TRBD2 (6 bases). Germline loops: CDR1 MNHNY, CDR2 SVGAGI (reference sequence). This CDR3 spans 12 amino acids. V was clipped by 8 bases and J by 6 bases, with 14 bases between them.

This clonotype showed up many times. The chain has TRBV3-1 and TRBJ2-5; 7 positions match TRBD2. Germline CDR1 LGHDT, CDR2 YNNKEL (reference sequence). The junction had 2 bases not matched to a gene; V was cut back by 1 base and J by 0 bases. The CDR3 length is 15 residues. CDR3 protein: CASSQVGLDQETQYF. The CDR3 DNA reads as TGTGCCAGCAGCCAAGTAGGACTAGACCAAGAGACCCAGTACTTC.

The gene calls are TRBV7-3 and TRBJ2-1; 9 bases map to TRBD2. There are 15 residues in the CDR3. CDR1 and CDR2 from the germline V gene are SGHTA and FQGTGA. J gave up 0 bases and V 6 bases, and 3 bases lay outside the gene matches. Here the CDR3 reads CASRHSGSSYNEQFF. The DNA for the CDR3 is TGTGCCAGCAGACATAGCGGGAGCTCCTACAATGAGCAGTTCTTC.

This clonotype was detected ten times or more. This sequence joins TRBV12-3 or TRBV12-4 and TRBJ1-6, with a possible D match to TRBD1 (5 bases). The V gene lost 0 bases and the J gene lost 8 bases, with 17 bases spanning the gap. CDR3 length: 17 amino acids. The CDR3 protein is CASSLAPGPISHSPLHF. CDR3 sequence (DNA): TGTGCCAGCAGTTTAGCGCCGGGACCCATTTCCCATTCACCCCTCCACTTT.

The chain joins TRBV11-1 to TRBJ2-1, with D hard to call. Germline lookup yields CDR1 SGHAT and CDR2 FQDESV (reference sequence). The CDR3 runs to 15 residues. The ends were cut back, 2 bases at V and 6 bases at J, with 14 bases in the middle. The CDR3 reads CASSLSRIPTNEQFF. CDR3 nucleotide sequence: TGTGCCAGCAGCTTAAGCAGGATACCCACCAATGAGCAGTTCTTC.

On this clonotype: A much larger clone sits a single nucleotide away, making a read error possible. The CDR3 sequence: CASEGDLSNHPQHF. The CDR3 bases are TGTGCCAGTGAAGGAGACCTTAGCAATCATCCCCAGCATTTT. The rearrangement links TRBV19 to TRBJ1-5; no firm D call. This CDR3 is 14 amino acids long. Germline V gene sequence: CDR1 LNHDA, CDR2 SQIVND (reference sequence).

This clonotype was recorded at least ten times. The genes are TRBV7-9 and TRBJ2-1, with D possibly being TRBD2 (5 bases). CDR3 size: 16 residues. Trimming shortened V by 2 bases and J by 0 bases, and 11 bases separated the two germline ends. The germline CDR1 and CDR2 sequences are SEHNR and FQNEAQ (reference sequence). The CDR3 DNA reads TGTGCCAGCAGCTTAAGGGCGGGCAGCTCCTACAATGAGCAGTTCTTC. Its translation is CASSLRAGSSYNEQFF.

This clonotype was picked up many times. J is TRBJ1-1 and V is TRBV29-1; 7 nucleotides agree with TRBD1. The V and J ends lost 7 bases and 7 bases, in that order; junction bases with no gene match: 6. The V gene's germline CDR1 is SQVTM and CDR2 ANQGSEA. This CDR3 has 11 amino acids. The CDR3 region is CSADSGGEAFF. DNA for the CDR3: TGCAGCGCCGACTCAGGGGGTGAAGCTTTCTTT.

This sequence joins TRBV5-1 and TRBJ2-3; possibly TRBD1 for D (6 bases). CDR1 SGHRS and CDR2 YFSETQ come from the germline V gene. CDR3 length equals 15 residues. Trimming cost V 3 bases and J 1 base, with 12 bases left between them. The CDR3 bases are TGCGCCAGCAGCTACGGACAGCCGCGCACAGATACGCAGTATTTT. Its translation: CASSYGQPRTDTQYF.

This clonotype was seen at least ten times. At one boundary the junction diverges from the germline segment, which might be a read error. The chain links TRBV3-1 to TRBJ2-3, with TRBD2 identical over 8 bases. Germline CDR1 LGHDT, CDR2 YNNKEL (reference sequence). CDR3 size: 11 residues. CDR3 protein: CASSQSGGTTF. The DNA of the CDR3 is TGTGCCAGCAGCCAAAGCGGGGGCACAACTTTT.

This clonotype was counted many times. J is TRBJ2-1 and V is TRBV7-3; a possible D gene is TRBD2 (5 bases). The V end was cut by 5 bases, the J end by 4 bases, with 12 bases between. CDR3 length equals 14 residues. In germline, CDR1 is SGHTA, CDR2 FQGTGA. This CDR3 is CASSPVAGYNEQFF. The CDR3 DNA follows: TGTGCCAGCAGCCCGGTGGCGGGTTACAATGAGCAGTTCTTC.

This clonotype appeared many times. The J gene is TRBJ2-1, the V gene TRBV11-2; 13 bases are shared with TRBD2. The junction had 2 bases not matched to a gene; V was cut back by 3 bases and J by 9 bases. This CDR3 has 14 amino acids. Germline CDR1 is SGHAT and CDR2 is FQNNGV. As DNA, the CDR3 is TGTGCCAGCAGCTTGGGACTAGCGGGAATTGAGCAGTTCTTC. This sequence encodes CASSLGLAGIEQFF.

Many counts were recorded for this clonotype. The rearrangement uses TRBV12-3 or TRBV12-4 and TRBJ1-2, with D unclear. This CDR3 spans 14 amino acids. Trimming pared 6 bases from V and 8 bases from J, leaving 19 bases between. Here the CDR3 reads CASSPLGGTDGYTF. In DNA form, the CDR3 reads TGTGCCAGCAGCCCCTTGGGCGGTACTGACGGCTACACCTTC.

This clonotype appeared many times. This chain joins TRBV5-1 and TRBJ2-3; D ambiguous. This CDR3 comprises 13 residues. Trimming took off 4 bases at V and 2 bases at J, with 8 bases between the two ends. Germline V gives CDR1 SGHRS, CDR2 YFSETQ. The CDR3 bases are TGCGCCAGCAGCCCGACCACCACAGATACGCAGTATTTT. The encoded protein is CASSPTTTDTQYF.

The sample holds many counts of this clonotype. The V gene is TRBV5-1, the J gene TRBJ2-6; 8 nucleotides match TRBD1. The CDR3 covers 15 residues. Germline V gene sequence: CDR1 SGHRS, CDR2 YFSETQ. V lost 4 bases, J lost 2 bases, and 2 bases stayed unmatched. The CDR3 spells CASSPDRAGANVLTF. For the CDR3, the DNA is TGCGCCAGCAGCCCGGACAGGGCTGGGGCCAACGTCCTGACTTTC.

This clonotype was counted ten times or more. The rearrangement uses TRBV20-1 and TRBJ1-4; weak D call: TRBD1 (6 bases). Trimming stripped 6 bases from V and 8 bases from J, with 19 bases between. Germline V lookup: CDR1 DFQATT, CDR2 SNEGSKA (reference sequence). This CDR3 comprises 14 residues. The CDR3 is CSAVRAQGKEKLFF. For the CDR3, the DNA is TGCAGTGCCGTCAGGGCTCAGGGGAAAGAAAAACTGTTTTTT.

This clonotype was recorded many times. V and J are TRBV7-9 and TRBJ2-1; 10 bases are shared with TRBD2. V was clipped by 3 bases and J by 14 bases; unmatched bases: 13. This CDR3 contains 15 residues. CDR1 is SEHNR, CDR2 FQNEAQ, per germline (reference sequence). This CDR3 reads CASSLRTSGAPGEFF. The CDR3 bases are TGTGCCAGCAGCTTGCGGACTAGCGGAGCCCCCGGGGAGTTCTTC.

This clonotype has a count of ten or more. The rearrangement uses TRBV27 and TRBJ1-5; D is possibly TRBD1 (5 bases). Trimming took off 5 bases at V and 6 bases at J, with 8 bases between the two ends. Germline V gene lookup returns CDR1 MNHEY and CDR2 SMNVEV (reference sequence). The CDR3 totals 12 residues. The CDR3 protein is CASSRGGQPQHF. CDR3 DNA sequence: TGTGCCAGCAGTCGCGGGGGTCAGCCCCAGCATTTT.

This clonotype was observed many times. V gene TRBV7-9 combines with J gene TRBJ2-2; no firm D call. This CDR3 region has 12 residues. The germline V and J ends were trimmed by 1 base and 7 bases, with 4 bases remaining between them. Germline assignment: CDR1 SEHNR and CDR2 FQNEAQ (reference sequence). The CDR3 sequence: CASSLGVGELFF. The CDR3 region has the DNA TGTGCCAGCAGCTTAGGAGTCGGGGAGCTGTTTTTT.